These 23 T cell receptor beta chains came from one sample sequenced in a study of regulatory T cells in long-lasting Graves disease. Specified time point: newly diagnosed GD, antithyroid drugs for less than 3 months. Extracted RNA from PBMCs served as the source of the TCR library. CDR3 regions were amplified by Arm-PCR using iRepertoire HTBI primers to build TCR beta libraries. TCRdb reprocessed the multiplex PCR reads via MiXCR and lists one record per CDR3 protein. The top ten clones hold approximately 18% of a sample with under 800,000 distinct CDR3 sequences, 15% to 20% of them seen once. This same sample was also taken into another study, of T cells in Graves' hyperthyroidism and ophthalmopathy.

Sequenced material: peripheral blood mononuclear cells (PBMCs), taken at new diagnosis, from a patient treated with antithyroid drugs. Receptors originate from a woman in her 30s with Graves disease.

This clonotype has more than one count but fewer than ten. The CDR3 reads CASEGRGRYEQYF. The CDR3 DNA is TGTGCCAGCGAGGGACGTGGACGTTACGAGCAGTACTTC. This chain joins TRBV19 and TRBJ2-7, with D possibly called TRBD1 or TRBD2 (5 bases each). Looked up from germline, CDR1 is LNHDA and CDR2 is SQIVND (reference sequence). The CDR3 loop spans 13 amino acids. V was pared by 9 bases and J by 4 bases, with 16 bases between.

At least ten counts were recorded for this clonotype. V and J are TRBV6-9 and TRBJ2-7; TRBD1 aligns across 8 bases. This CDR3 region has 12 residues. The junction had 7 bases not matched to a gene; V was cut back by 3 bases and J by 12 bases. The germline CDR1 and CDR2 sequences are MNHGY and SVAAGI. The CDR3 here is CASSYAQGAAYF. The CDR3 DNA follows: TGTGCCAGCAGTTACGCCCAGGGGGCGGCGTACTTC.

The V gene is TRBV30, the J gene TRBJ2-5, with TRBD2 as a possible D gene (5 bases). Germline V gives CDR1 GTSNPN, CDR2 SVGIG (reference sequence). The CDR3 covers 13 residues. V dropped 0 bases and J dropped 5 bases, with 10 bases sitting between them. The CDR3: CAWSVRRGETQYF. In DNA form, the CDR3 reads TGTGCCTGGAGTGTCCGGAGAGGGGAGACCCAGTACTTC.

There are many counts of this clonotype. DNA of the CDR3: TGCTGTGGACAGGGTTTGAACACCGGGGAGCTGTTTTTT. This gives the protein CCGQGLNTGELFF. The genes are TRBV29-1 and TRBJ2-2; TRBD1 matches at 8 bases. Germline V CDR1 and CDR2: SQVTM, ANQGSEA. This CDR3 has 13 residues.

V usage is TRBV2 and J usage is TRBJ1-3, with D unclear. From germline, CDR1 is SNHLY and CDR2 FYNNEI. CDR3 length: 15 residues. V was clipped by 2 bases and J by 4 bases, with 12 bases between them. DNA for the CDR3: TGTGCCAGCAGTGAAAGAAACAAGAGGGGAAACACCATATATTTT. Its translation is CASSERNKRGNTIYF.

This clonotype occurred many times. V and J are TRBV3-1 and TRBJ2-7, with a possible D match to TRBD2 (6 bases). The germline gives CDR1 LGHDT, CDR2 YNNKEL (reference sequence). The CDR3 loop spans 13 amino acids. Trimming shortened V by 1 base and J by 7 bases, and 11 bases separated the two germline ends. DNA of the CDR3: TGTGCCAGCAGCCAAGTGGGGAGGTCGGAGCAGTACTTC. It is translated as CASSQVGRSEQYF.

This clonotype was picked up a small number of times. This CDR3 is CASSFTSGNPPYEQYF. The CDR3 nucleotides are TGTGCCAGCAGTTTTACTAGCGGGAACCCCCCCTACGAGCAGTACTTC. This sequence joins TRBV28 and TRBJ2-7; the match to TRBD2 covers 10 bases. CDR3 length: 16 residues. With 3 bases clipped from V and 2 bases from J, the junction kept 7 bases outside the gene matches. Germline-derived CDR1 and CDR2 are MDHEN and SYDVKM.

The chain uses TRBV27 and TRBJ2-2; weak D call: TRBD1 (5 bases). The V gene's germline CDR1 is MNHEY and CDR2 SMNVEV (reference sequence). The CDR3 consists of 15 residues. The germline V and J ends were trimmed by 3 bases and 1 base, with 9 bases remaining between them. The CDR3 loop is CASSLGLENTGELFF. For the CDR3, the DNA is TGTGCCAGCAGTTTGGGGCTAGAGAACACCGGGGAGCTGTTTTTT.

This clonotype was recorded at least ten times. The chain uses TRBV6-1 and TRBJ1-1, with TRBD1 matching over 7 bases. V lost 5 bases to trimming and J lost 8 bases; unmatched junction nucleotides: 11. Per germline, CDR1 MNHNS and CDR2 SASEGT. This CDR3 has 14 residues. The CDR3: CASSPGQESTEAFF. In nucleotides, the CDR3 is TGTGCCAGCAGTCCAGGACAGGAATCCACAGAAGCTTTCTTT.

The chain has TRBV6-9 and TRBJ1-2; D gene ambiguous. V gave up 3 bases and J gave up 7 bases, with 15 bases separating them. Looked up from germline, CDR1 is MNHGY and CDR2 is SVAAGI. CDR3 length: 14 residues. In DNA, the CDR3 is TGTGCCAGCAGTTACTATGGATCTCCTAGTGGCTACACCTTC. This encodes CASSYYGSPSGYTF.

This clonotype came up many times. This chain joins TRBV12-3 or TRBV12-4 and TRBJ2-5; D possibly uses TRBD1 or TRBD2 (5 bases each). Trimming left V 5 bases short and J 2 bases short, with 21 bases between. The length of the CDR3 is 17 residues. The CDR3 reads CASSKGEPASSQETQYF. The CDR3 DNA follows: TGTGCCAGCAGTAAAGGGGAGCCGGCTAGCAGTCAAGAGACCCAGTACTTC.

The chain links TRBV19 to TRBJ1-5; possibly TRBD1 for D (5 bases). Per the germline V gene, CDR1 is LNHDA and CDR2 is SQIVND (reference sequence). Trimming cost V 1 base and J 1 base, with 11 bases left between them. This CDR3 comprises 16 residues. The CDR3: CASSIAPGTSNQPQHF. The CDR3 nucleotides read TGTGCCAGTAGTATAGCTCCGGGGACGAGCAATCAGCCCCAGCATTTT.

This clonotype was detected a few times. The chain employs TRBV20-1 and TRBJ2-7; D ambiguous. Trimming stripped 7 bases from V and 3 bases from J, with 10 bases between. Germline V gene lookup returns CDR1 DFQATT and CDR2 SNEGSKA (reference sequence). The CDR3 runs 11 residues. CDR3 region: CSVMGGYEQYF. The CDR3 coding sequence is TGCAGTGTCATGGGTGGCTACGAGCAGTACTTC.

CDR3 region: CASSPLNLFNEQFF. DNA for the CDR3: TGTGCCAGCAGCCCTCTGAACTTATTTAATGAGCAGTTCTTC. The gene calls are TRBV7-9 and TRBJ2-1; no firm D call. Trimming removed 5 bases from V and 7 bases from J, with 15 bases in between. The CDR3 is 14 amino acids. Germline assignment: CDR1 SEHNR and CDR2 FQNEAQ (reference sequence). The entire variable domain, with the rest obtained from reference TRBV7-9 and TRBJ2-1, is as follows: DTGVSQNPRHKITKRGQNVTFRCDPISEHNRLYWYRQTLGQGPEFLTYFQNEAQLEKSRLLSDRFSAERPKGSFSTLEIQRTEQGDSAMYLCASSPLNLFNEQFFGPGTRLTVL.

On this clonotype itself: One end of the junction is discordant with germline, which a read error may explain. This rearrangement joins TRBV27 to TRBJ2-2; 7 nucleotides align to TRBD2. CDR1 and CDR2 from the germline V gene are MNHEY and SMNVEV (reference sequence). This CDR3 spans 14 amino acids. CDR3 sequence reads: CASRAGVYTRELFF. For the CDR3, the DNA is TGTGCCAGCCGTGCGGGGGTCTACACCAGGGAGCTGTTTTTT.

This clonotype was seen at least ten times. At one end, the junction sequence differs from germline, possibly due to a read error. The CDR3 region is CASSLEGASGSDDTQYF. In nucleotides, the CDR3 is TGTGCCAGCAGTTTAGAGGGGGCTAGCGGGAGCGACGATACGCAGTATTTT. The chain joins TRBV7-2 to TRBJ2-3; 10 bases line up with TRBD2. CDR1 is SGHTA, CDR2 FQGNSA, per germline. This CDR3 has 17 amino acids.

V and J are TRBV24-1 and TRBJ2-6; no firm D call. Per the germline V gene, CDR1 is KGHDR and CDR2 is SFDVKD. With 4 bases removed from V and 4 bases from J, the gap between germline ends came to 13 bases. There are 16 residues in the CDR3. The CDR3 here is CATSDAVNTGANVLTF. CDR3 DNA sequence: TGTGCCACCAGTGACGCCGTCAACACCGGGGCCAACGTCCTGACTTTC.

The rearrangement uses TRBV7-9 and TRBJ2-3, with D possibly being TRBD2 (6 bases). V was trimmed by 8 bases and J by 0 bases, leaving 12 bases between them. The CDR3 runs to 14 residues. From germline, CDR1 is SEHNR and CDR2 FQNEAQ (reference sequence). In DNA form, the CDR3 reads TGTGCCAGCGCTTCTGGGGGGAGCACAGATACGCAGTATTTT. Translated: CASASGGSTDTQYF. The variable domain in full, completed from reference TRBV7-9 and TRBJ2-3, reads DTGVSQNPRHKITKRGQNVTFRCDPISEHNRLYWYRQTLGQGPEFLTYFQNEAQLEKSRLLSDRFSAERPKGSFSTLEIQRTEQGDSAMYLCASASGGSTDTQYFGPGTRLTVL.

This clonotype was detected only a few times. The chain is built from TRBV19 and TRBJ1-5, with TRBD1 matching 8 bases. Trimming took 6 bases from V and 5 from J; bases not matched to a gene: 12. This CDR3 spans 16 amino acids. Looked up from germline, CDR1 is LNHDA and CDR2 is SQIVND (reference sequence). The CDR3 DNA sequence: TGTGCCAGTAGCCGACTACAGGGGGTGGGCGATCAGCCCCAGCATTTT. Its translation is CASSRLQGVGDQPQHF.

This clonotype was observed a handful of times. This may come from a read error, since a much larger clone is one base off. The chain is built from TRBV15 and TRBJ2-1; TRBD1 is a possible D gene (6 bases). CDR1 LNHNV and CDR2 YYDKDF come from the germline V gene (reference sequence). CDR3 length: 16 amino acids. CDR3 nucleotide sequence: TGTGCCACCAGCAGAGGGGGTGGGACACCTCACAATGAGCAGCTCTTC. Translating gives CATSRGGGTPHNEQLF.

This clonotype was seen a handful of times. The V call is TRBV5-1, the J call TRBJ2-5; D possibly corresponds to TRBD2 (5 bases). This CDR3 has 13 residues. Per the germline V gene, CDR1 is SGHRS and CDR2 is YFSETQ. V lost 2 bases and J 5 bases, leaving 10 bases between the germline ends. The CDR3 sequence: CASSFDSGETQYF. Written as DNA, the CDR3 is TGCGCCAGCAGCTTTGACTCGGGGGAGACCCAGTACTTC. The full variable domain, completed using reference TRBV5-1 and TRBJ2-5, is KAGVTQTPRYLIKTRGQQVTLSCSPISGHRSVSWYQQTPGQGLQFLFEYFSETQRNKGNFPGRFSGRQFSNSRSEMNVSTLELGDSALYLCASSFDSGETQYFGPGTRLLVL.

This clonotype was observed a few times. The rearrangement uses TRBV13 and TRBJ2-5; D is possibly TRBD2 (6 bases). With 5 bases removed from V and 5 bases from J, the gap between germline ends came to 15 bases. This CDR3 spans 14 amino acids. The germline gives CDR1 PRHDT, CDR2 FYEKMQ (reference sequence). CDR3 protein: CASSRSVGGETQYF. CDR3 coding DNA: TGTGCCAGCAGCCGCTCGGTTGGGGGGGAGACCCAGTACTTC.

This clonotype has more than one count but fewer than ten. This chain links TRBV6-2 or TRBV6-3 with TRBJ2-7; TRBD1 is a possible D gene (5 bases). With 2 bases removed from V and 0 bases from J, the gap between germline ends came to 17 bases. The germline CDR1 and CDR2 sequences are MNHEY and SVGEGT. The CDR3 runs to 17 residues. CDR3 region: CASSYVYSRGSSYEQYF. CDR3 sequence (DNA): TGTGCCAGCAGTTACGTTTACTCTAGGGGCAGCTCCTACGAGCAGTACTTC.